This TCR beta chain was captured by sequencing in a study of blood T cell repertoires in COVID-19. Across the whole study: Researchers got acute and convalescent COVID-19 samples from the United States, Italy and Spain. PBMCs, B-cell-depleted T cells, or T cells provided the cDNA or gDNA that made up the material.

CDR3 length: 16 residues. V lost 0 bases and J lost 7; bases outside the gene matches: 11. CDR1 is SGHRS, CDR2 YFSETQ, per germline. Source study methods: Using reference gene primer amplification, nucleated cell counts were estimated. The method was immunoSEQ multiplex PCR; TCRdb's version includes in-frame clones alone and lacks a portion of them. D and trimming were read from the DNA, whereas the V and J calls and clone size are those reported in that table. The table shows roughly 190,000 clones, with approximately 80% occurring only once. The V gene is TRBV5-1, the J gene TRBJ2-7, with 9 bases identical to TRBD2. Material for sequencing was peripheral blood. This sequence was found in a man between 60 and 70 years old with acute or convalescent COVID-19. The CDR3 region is CASSLDSGSYLREQYF. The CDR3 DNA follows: TGCGCCAGCAGCTTGGATAGCGGGAGTTACCTTCGAGAGCAGTACTTC. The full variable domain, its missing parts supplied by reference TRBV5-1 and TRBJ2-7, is KAGVTQTPRYLIKTRGQQVTLSCSPISGHRSVSWYQQTPGQGLQFLFEYFSETQRNKGNFPGRFSGRQFSNSRSEMNVSTLELGDSALYLCASSLDSGSYLREQYFGPGTRLTVT.